This entry describes one T cell receptor (beta chain). Original processing methods: Reference gene primer amplification gave estimated nucleated cell counts. This table comes from immunoSEQ multiplex PCR, and its TCRdb copy is limited to in-frame clones, with some not included. The DNA was the basis for D and trimming; V, J and clone size are from that table. The table includes 30,000 to 40,000 clones, approximately 91% detected once. This sample stems from a study of blood T cell repertoires in COVID-19. Turning to the study itself: There were acute and convalescent COVID-19 samples, and they came from the United States, Italy and Spain. Sources were T cells, B-cell-depleted T cells, or PBMCs; the material itself was cDNA or gDNA.

Germline V lookup: CDR1 SGHAT, CDR2 FQNNGV. V shed 4 bases and J shed 0 bases, with 13 bases lying between them. This CDR3 has 15 amino acids. Sample: peripheral blood. This receptor was taken from a man between 70 and 80 years old with active COVID-19. The chain uses TRBV11-2 and TRBJ2-7, with a possible D match to TRBD2 (6 bases). The CDR3 is CASSSTAGSSYEQYF. CDR3 nucleotide sequence: TGTGCCAGCAGCTCCACGGCGGGAAGCTCCTACGAGCAGTACTTC.